This T cell receptor beta chain was sequenced for a study of read filtering for tumor transcriptome and immune sequencing. From around 0.4 ug of RNA, a library with molecular barcoded alpha/delta and beta/gamma adaptors was made. Using its own MiXCR run on the reads, TCRdb lists one record per CDR3 protein. Of 40,000 to 50,000 distinct CDR3 sequences in the sample, approximately 18% were seen once. Trimming cost V 7 bases and J 6 bases; bases outside gene matches: 5. Germline V CDR1 and CDR2: SQVTM, ANQGSEA. CDR3 length: 13 residues. This clonotype was seen ten or more times. Sequencing was done on a sample of a population of CD138-negative cells sorted from bone marrow. The clonotype comes from a donor aged 40 or older with multiple myeloma. The chain employs TRBV29-1 and TRBJ2-2; 10 bases align to TRBD1. CDR3 protein: CSAGQGGSGELFF. CDR3 nucleotides: TGCAGCGCAGGACAGGGGGGATCCGGGGAGCTGTTTTTT.